The 27 T cell receptor beta chains below were found in one sample sequenced in a study of blood T cell repertoires in COVID-19. Only in-frame clones appear in the TCRdb table, and some are missing; sequencing was by immunoSEQ multiplex PCR. The table shows around 140,000 clones, with over 80% occurring only once. Sequencing was done on a sample of PBMCs or T cells enriched from blood (not recorded which). The receptor source for this set is a man between 60 and 75 years old who had recovered from COVID-19.

V is TRBV7-3 and J is TRBJ2-2; 8 nucleotides align to TRBD1. The germline V gene encodes CDR1 SGHTA and CDR2 FQGTGA. V gave up 4 bases and J gave up 0 bases; unmatched junction bases: 4. This CDR3 contains 16 residues. The CDR3 spells CASSSRGQANTGELFF. CDR3 bases: TGTGCCAGCAGCTCCAGGGGACAGGCGAACACCGGGGAGCTGTTTTTT.

V gene TRBV2 combines with J gene TRBJ1-5; TRBD1 matches at 8 bases. Germline loops: CDR1 SNHLY, CDR2 FYNNEI. V lost 5 bases to trimming and J lost 6 bases; unmatched junction nucleotides: 6. CDR3 length: 14 residues. Here the CDR3 DNA reads TGTGCCAGCAGTTTTCAGGGGGCCGGTCAGCCCCAGCATTTT. Translated: CASSFQGAGQPQHF.

This clone is a singleton in its sample. V gene TRBV28 combines with J gene TRBJ2-3; D is ambiguous. This CDR3 contains 11 residues. Per germline, CDR1 MDHEN and CDR2 SYDVKM. The V gene lost 6 bases and the J gene lost 5 bases, with 6 bases spanning the gap. The CDR3 DNA follows: TGTGCCAGCAGCTGGCTAGATACGCAGTATTTT. Protein sequence: CASSWLDTQYF.

The V call is TRBV5-1, the J call TRBJ1-2; TRBD1 agrees at 9 bases. Germline V lookup: CDR1 SGHRS, CDR2 YFSETQ. There are 13 residues in the CDR3. Trimming cost V 4 bases and J 4 bases; bases outside gene matches: 2. The CDR3 sequence: CASSVDRGYGYTF. The CDR3 bases are TGCGCCAGCAGCGTGGACAGGGGCTATGGCTACACCTTC.

In this sample, this clone turned up once. The chain links TRBV5-1 to TRBJ2-3; 9 bases align to TRBD1. Trimming removed 2 bases from V and 3 bases from J; junction bases left unmatched: 10. The CDR3 runs 17 residues. Germline CDR1 SGHRS, CDR2 YFSETQ. CDR3 in amino acids: CASSLSTGGGGTDTQYF. The CDR3 nucleotides are TGCGCCAGCAGCTTATCTACAGGGGGCGGGGGTACAGATACGCAGTATTTT.

The chain combines TRBV7-9 with TRBJ2-1; TRBD2 matches 7 bases. Germline V gene data show CDR1 as SEHNR and CDR2 as FQNEAQ (reference sequence). The trim removed 5 bases at V and 4 bases at J, leaving 8 bases unmatched. The CDR3 is 15 amino acids. The CDR3 DNA reads TGTGCCAGCAGCCCACGGGGCGGGAGTTACAATGAGCAGTTCTTC. Translated, it gives CASSPRGGSYNEQFF.

The V gene is TRBV28, the J gene TRBJ2-7; D is undetermined. The V and J ends lost 4 bases and 3 bases respectively, with 13 bases between them. Germline assignment: CDR1 MDHEN and CDR2 SYDVKM. The CDR3 has 14 amino acids. For the CDR3, the DNA is TGTGCCAGCAGTTCTGGCGGTACCGTCTACGAGCAGTACTTC. Encoded protein: CASSSGGTVYEQYF.

There are a few counts of this clone. The chain uses TRBV28 and TRBJ2-2; 7 nucleotides match TRBD1. The V and J ends lost 4 bases and 7 bases, in that order; junction bases with no gene match: 6. Germline loops: CDR1 MDHEN, CDR2 SYDVKM. The CDR3 extends over 14 amino acids. The CDR3 nucleotides are TGTGCCAGCAGTTCCCACAGGGGCGTCGGGGAGCTGTTTTTT. Protein: CASSSHRGVGELFF.

The J gene is TRBJ1-6, the V gene TRBV27, with TRBD1 matching over 9 bases. J gave up 9 bases and V 5 bases, and 2 bases lay outside the gene matches. This CDR3 contains 13 residues. Germline CDR1 and CDR2: MNHEY and SMNVEV (reference sequence). CDR3 sequence reads: CASSDRGSSPLHF. In DNA form, the CDR3 reads TGTGCCAGCAGTGACAGGGGGAGTTCACCCCTCCACTTT.

The chain couples TRBV5-1 to TRBJ1-1; no reliable D call. CDR1 SGHRS and CDR2 YFSETQ come from the germline V gene. This CDR3 comprises 14 residues. V was pared by 0 bases and J by 0 bases, with 6 bases between. The CDR3 spells CASSLGLMNTEAFF. The CDR3 DNA reads TGCGCCAGCAGCTTGGGGCTCATGAACACTGAAGCTTTCTTT.

The CDR3 bases are TGTGCCAGCAGCTTATTACAGGGGATGAACACCGGGGAGCTGTTTTTT. Its protein product is CASSLLQGMNTGELFF. This sequence joins TRBV7-9 and TRBJ2-2; 7 nucleotides line up with TRBD1. CDR1 SEHNR and CDR2 FQNEAQ come from the germline V gene (reference sequence). The junction had 4 bases not matched to a gene; V was cut back by 2 bases and J by 1 base. The CDR3 extends over 16 amino acids.

This clone was found once. This chain connects TRBV7-9 to TRBJ2-5; a possible D gene is TRBD2 (6 bases). CDR3 size: 17 residues. The V gene lost 1 base and the J gene lost 0 bases, with 15 bases spanning the gap. Germline loops: CDR1 SEHNR, CDR2 FQNEAQ (reference sequence). CDR3 sequence (DNA): TGTGCCAGCAGCTTAGGAGGACGGGGGAGGTACCAAGAGACCCAGTACTTC. Translation: CASSLGGRGRYQETQYF.

The rearrangement joins TRBV19 to TRBJ2-5; a weak D match, TRBD2 (5 bases). The V gene lost 2 bases and the J gene lost 7 bases, with 14 bases spanning the gap. Looked up from germline, CDR1 is LNHDA and CDR2 is SQIVND (reference sequence). This CDR3 has 14 residues. In nucleotides, the CDR3 is TGTGCCAGTAGTATACAGGTCGGGAAGGGGACCCAGTACTTC. As protein: CASSIQVGKGTQYF.

CDR3 region: CASSSGGADDTQYF. CDR3 nucleotides: TGTGCCAGTAGTAGCGGGGGGGCAGACGATACGCAGTATTTT. This chain uses TRBV19 with TRBJ2-3; TRBD2 agrees at 9 bases. CDR1 is LNHDA and CDR2 is SQIVND in the germline V gene (reference sequence). The CDR3 is made up of 14 amino acids. Germline trimming cut 4 bases from V and 6 bases from J; bases unmatched to any gene: 5.

The chain combines TRBV12-2 with TRBJ1-5; the table gives TRBD1 as D, unverified against the DNA. TRBV12-2 is a listed pseudogene. The CDR3 contains 15 residues. CDR3 protein: CASCSPPGGNQPQHF. CDR3 nucleotide sequence: TGTGCAAGTTGCTCCCCCCCAGGGGGAAATCAGCCCCAGCATTTT.

The chain joins TRBV6-1 to TRBJ1-4; 7 nucleotides align to TRBD1. The CDR3 has 14 residues. Germline CDR1 reads MNHNS; CDR2 reads SASEGT. The junction had 5 bases not matched to a gene; V was cut back by 5 bases and J by 5 bases. The CDR3 loop reads CASSRDSFNEKLFF. For the CDR3, the DNA is TGTGCCAGCAGTAGGGACAGTTTCAATGAAAAACTGTTTTTT.

This chain connects TRBV5-1 to TRBJ2-4; no reliable D call. Trimming took off 0 bases at V and 5 bases at J, with 9 bases between the two ends. In germline, CDR1 is SGHRS, CDR2 YFSETQ. The CDR3 runs 14 residues. The CDR3 nucleotides read TGCGCCAGCAGCTTGGGAGGCGTGGAAAACATTCAGTACTTC. This sequence encodes CASSLGGVENIQYF. The complete variable domain, with remaining parts taken from reference TRBV5-1 and TRBJ2-4, reads KAGVTQTPRYLIKTRGQQVTLSCSPISGHRSVSWYQQTPGQGLQFLFEYFSETQRNKGNFPGRFSGRQFSNSRSEMNVSTLELGDSALYLCASSLGGVENIQYFGAGTRLSVL.

The chain carries TRBV27 and TRBJ2-7, with 8 bases identical to TRBD1. Germline CDR1 reads MNHEY; CDR2 reads SMNVEV (reference sequence). Trimming removed 4 bases from V and 2 bases from J; junction bases left unmatched: 7. The length of the CDR3 is 15 residues. The CDR3 protein is CASSSRDRRPYEQYF. Here the CDR3 DNA reads TGTGCCAGCAGTTCCCGGGACAGGAGGCCCTACGAGCAGTACTTC.

This chain links TRBV29-1 with TRBJ1-3; 8 bases align to TRBD1. Germline trimming cut 6 bases from V and 4 bases from J; bases unmatched to any gene: 5. CDR3 size: 13 residues. Per germline, CDR1 SQVTM and CDR2 ANQGSEA. CDR3 DNA: TGCAGCGTCTCGACAGGGGTCGGAAACACCATATATTTT. Its protein is CSVSTGVGNTIYF.

This chain links TRBV24-1 with TRBJ2-1; tentatively, D is TRBD1 (6 bases). The germline V gene encodes CDR1 KGHDR and CDR2 SFDVKD. This CDR3 has 14 amino acids. Between the trimmed V and J ends, which lost 3 bases and 6 bases, there was a span of 11 bases. The CDR3 DNA reads TGTGCCACCAGTGATCCGGGACAAAGCAATGAGCAGTTCTTC. Encoded protein: CATSDPGQSNEQFF.

Comment on this clone: This same CDR3 is encoded by further DNA sequences in the sample. The CDR3 sequence: CSAGSYEQYF. CDR3 in DNA: TGCAGTGCCGGGAGCTACGAGCAGTACTTC. The chain joins TRBV20-1 to TRBJ2-7, with D possibly matching TRBD2 (6 bases). Germline values: CDR1 DFQATT, CDR2 SNEGSKA (reference sequence). This CDR3 contains 10 residues. Trimming stripped 6 bases from V and 3 bases from J, with 6 bases between.

This sequence joins TRBV28 and TRBJ2-1, with D hard to call. The V end lost 5 bases, the J end lost 8 bases, and 7 bases lay between the germline ends. There are 11 residues in the CDR3. Germline CDR1 MDHEN, CDR2 SYDVKM. CDR3 in amino acids: CASSERHEQFF. CDR3 bases: TGTGCCAGCAGTGAGAGGCATGAGCAGTTCTTC.

This chain uses TRBV7-3 with TRBJ2-1; 8 nucleotides agree with TRBD1. Losses at the gene ends were 4 bases for V and 12 bases for J; bases not matched to a gene: 5. The germline CDR1 and CDR2 sequences are SGHTA and FQGTGA. This CDR3 region has 12 residues. CDR3 in amino acids: CASSSSGTGQFF. CDR3 sequence (DNA): TGTGCCAGCAGCTCCTCCGGGACAGGGCAGTTCTTC.

V and J are TRBV15 and TRBJ1-1; TRBD1 matches at 9 bases. Germline lookup yields CDR1 LNHNV and CDR2 YYDKDF (reference sequence). The ends lost 6 bases at V and 6 bases at J; junction bases unmatched: 5. The CDR3 runs to 13 residues. CDR3 nucleotides: TGTGCCACCAGACGACAGGGGGGCCCTGAAGCTTTCTTT. Translated, it gives CATRRQGGPEAFF.

This clone was seen once. The CDR3 coding sequence is TGTGCCTGGAGCCCCCTAGCGGGGGTCGGGGAGCAGTACTTC. It codes for CAWSPLAGVGEQYF. The V gene is TRBV30, the J gene TRBJ2-7, with TRBD2 identical over 10 bases. With 3 bases clipped from V and 7 bases from J, the junction kept 9 bases outside the gene matches. Per the germline V gene, CDR1 is GTSNPN and CDR2 is SVGIG (reference sequence). CDR3 length: 14 amino acids.

This clone was picked up a small number of times. The V call is TRBV19, the J call TRBJ2-7; TRBD1 might be the D (6 bases). The V and J ends lost 4 bases and 3 bases respectively, with 10 bases between them. The V gene's germline CDR1 is LNHDA and CDR2 SQIVND (reference sequence). The length of the CDR3 is 13 residues. CDR3 sequence: CASSRTANYEQYF. The CDR3, as DNA: TGTGCCAGTAGTAGGACAGCGAACTACGAGCAGTACTTC.

The genes are TRBV11-2 and TRBJ2-1; 8 nucleotides line up with TRBD1. CDR1 is SGHAT and CDR2 is FQNNGV in the germline V gene. The CDR3 spans 17 residues. The junction had 14 bases not matched to a gene; V was cut back by 3 bases and J by 7 bases. CDR3 sequence: CASSFWVRTGMVNEQFF. CDR3 nucleotides: TGTGCCAGCAGCTTTTGGGTCCGGACAGGGATGGTAAATGAGCAGTTCTTC.